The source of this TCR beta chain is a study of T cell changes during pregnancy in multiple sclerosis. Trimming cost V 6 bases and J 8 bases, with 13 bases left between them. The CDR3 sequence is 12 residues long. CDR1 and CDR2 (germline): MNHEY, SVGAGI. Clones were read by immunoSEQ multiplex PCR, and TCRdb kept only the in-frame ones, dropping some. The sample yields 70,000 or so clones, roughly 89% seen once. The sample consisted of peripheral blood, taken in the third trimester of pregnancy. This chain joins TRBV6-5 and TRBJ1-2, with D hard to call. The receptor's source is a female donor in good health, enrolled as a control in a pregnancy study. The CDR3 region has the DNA TGTGCCAGCAGCGAGTGGAGCGGAGGCTACACCTTC. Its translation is CASSEWSGGYTF.